This TCR beta chain was documented in a study of beta chain features in type 1 diabetes. General observations from the study: TCRB CDR3 length was moderately but significantly reduced in all four CD4+ subsets of Type 1 diabetes patients. Since sequencing was performed on cDNA, cells with high TCR expression could be over-represented.

V lost 2 bases and J lost 6, with 8 bases in between. The CDR3 loop spans 12 amino acids. Germline V gene lookup returns CDR1 GTSNPN and CDR2 SVGIG (reference sequence). CD45RO/CCR7/CD25/CD127/CD95/CD27 staining was used to isolate CD4+ naive, central memory, regulatory and stem cell-like memory cells by sorting. Once sorted, every population was more than 98% pure. Of note for this clone: The target antigen is unknown. This specimen includes other DNA sequences encoding the same CDR3.

TCRB transcripts that were expressed got sequenced, as all of the isolated RNA had been reverse transcribed. Sequenced by immunoSEQ multiplex PCR; TCRdb stores in-frame clones only, minus some. The sample holds a few hundred thousand clones, roughly 30% seen once. The sample taken for sequencing was central memory CD4+ T cells from blood. The rearrangement links TRBV30 to TRBJ2-1, with D maybe TRBD1 (5 bases). The clonotype comes from a young man in good health. CDR3 in amino acids: CAWSPGSNEQFF. The CDR3 nucleotides are TGTGCCTGGAGTCCAGGGTCCAATGAGCAGTTCTTC.